The 11 T cell receptor beta chains presented below share a single source sample, sequenced in a study of blood T cell repertoires in COVID-19. The protocol was immunoSEQ multiplex PCR, while the TCRdb copy is restricted to in-frame clones and leaves out a portion. Among tens of thousands of clones listed, around 87% were seen once. The sample comprised peripheral blood. The receptor source for this set is a man aged 50-60 years with active COVID-19.

V is TRBV14 and J is TRBJ2-7; perhaps TRBD2 as D (5 bases). The CDR3 totals 14 residues. Germline CDR1 reads SGHDN; CDR2 reads FVKESK. V dropped 3 bases and J dropped 6 bases, with 15 bases sitting between them. CDR3 sequence reads: CASSQGFRGLEQYF. CDR3 nucleotides: TGTGCCAGCAGCCAGGGATTCCGGGGTCTCGAGCAGTACTTC.

The CDR3 sequence is CASSSDRGPANEKLFF. The CDR3 DNA sequence: TGTGCCAGTAGTTCGGACAGGGGGCCCGCTAATGAAAAACTGTTTTTT. The chain recombines TRBV19 with TRBJ1-4; 11 bases align to TRBD1. V was clipped by 5 bases and J by 3 bases; unmatched bases: 5. Looked up from germline, CDR1 is LNHDA and CDR2 is SQIVND (reference sequence). The CDR3 consists of 16 residues.

This chain connects TRBV12-3 or TRBV12-4 to TRBJ2-1, with 7 bases identical to TRBD2. The CDR3 consists of 12 residues. Trimming at V came to 3 bases and at J to 8 bases, leaving 1 base not matched to a gene. Here the CDR3 reads CASSLGGYEQFF. CDR3 bases: TGTGCCAGCAGTTTGGGAGGGTATGAGCAGTTCTTC.

V and J are TRBV9 and TRBJ2-7, with a possible D match to TRBD1 (8 bases). Germline V lookup: CDR1 SGDLS, CDR2 YYNGEE. The CDR3 totals 14 residues. V dropped 3 bases and J dropped 2 bases, with 12 bases sitting between them. CDR3 DNA: TGTGCCAGCAGCGCCACAGGGGGGGCCTACGAGCAGTACTTC. This sequence encodes CASSATGGAYEQYF.

The rearrangement uses TRBV1 and TRBJ2-2; the table's D call, TRBD2, has no DNA check behind it. TRBV1 is noted as a pseudogene. This CDR3 has 14 residues. CDR3 sequence (DNA): TGCACCAGCAGCCAAGACGGGGGGCCTGGGGAGCTGTTTTTT. It yields the protein CTSSQDGGPGELFF.

The chain employs TRBV27 and TRBJ2-1; no firm D call. V was shortened by 2 bases and J by 10 bases, with 9 bases between the two germline ends. Germline CDR1 and CDR2: MNHEY and SMNVEV (reference sequence). The CDR3 spans 12 residues. The CDR3 here is CASSLPPREQFF. CDR3 in DNA: TGTGCCAGCAGTTTACCCCCGAGGGAGCAGTTCTTC.

The rearrangement uses TRBV5-6 and TRBJ2-5; no reliable D call. The CDR3 length is 14 residues. Germline lookup yields CDR1 SGHDT and CDR2 YYEEEE. The V and J ends lost 2 bases and 0 bases respectively, with 8 bases between them. DNA of the CDR3: TGTGCCAGCAGCTTCCTAACGTACCAAGAGACCCAGTACTTC. Translating gives CASSFLTYQETQYF. Based on the CDR3 plus reference TRBV5-6 and TRBJ2-5, the full variable domain is DAGVTQSPTHLIKTRGQQVTLRCSPKSGHDTVSWYQQALGQGPQFIFQYYEEEERQRGNFPDRFSGHQFPNYSSELNVNALLLGDSALYLCASSFLTYQETQYFGPGTRLLVL.

The table lists this clone with a few counts. This chain links TRBV29-1 with TRBJ2-7; D is unresolved. The CDR3 has 13 residues. The V gene lost 7 bases and the J gene lost 0 bases, with 13 bases spanning the gap. Germline values: CDR1 SQVTM, CDR2 ANQGSEA. The CDR3 loop is CSALRLDSYEQYF. Here the CDR3 DNA reads TGCAGCGCTCTAAGACTCGACTCCTACGAGCAGTACTTC.

The V gene is TRBV5-1, the J gene TRBJ2-2, with D perhaps TRBD1 (6 bases). Trimming pared 6 bases from V and 0 bases from J, leaving 9 bases between. The germline V gene has CDR1 SGHRS and CDR2 YFSETQ. The CDR3 runs 14 residues. The CDR3 here is CASNRETNTGELFF. The DNA for the CDR3 is TGCGCCAGCAACAGGGAGACGAACACCGGGGAGCTGTTTTTT.

The chain joins TRBV11-3 to TRBJ2-7; 7 bases match TRBD1. V lost 1 base, J lost 6 bases, and 12 bases stayed unmatched. The CDR3 is 16 amino acids. Germline CDR1 and CDR2: SGHNT and YENEEA. The CDR3 DNA sequence: TGTGCCAGCAGCTTAGCCCTCGGCAGGGGGAACGTCGAGCAGTACTTC. Translated, it gives CASSLALGRGNVEQYF.

This chain joins TRBV5-6 and TRBJ2-2, with D tentatively TRBD1 (6 bases). The CDR3 loop spans 15 amino acids. Germline V gives CDR1 SGHDT, CDR2 YYEEEE. With 2 bases removed from V and 3 bases from J, the gap between germline ends came to 11 bases. In nucleotides, the CDR3 is TGTGCCAGCAGCTTAGGACAGAGCTACACCGGGGAGCTGTTTTTT. This translates into CASSLGQSYTGELFF.